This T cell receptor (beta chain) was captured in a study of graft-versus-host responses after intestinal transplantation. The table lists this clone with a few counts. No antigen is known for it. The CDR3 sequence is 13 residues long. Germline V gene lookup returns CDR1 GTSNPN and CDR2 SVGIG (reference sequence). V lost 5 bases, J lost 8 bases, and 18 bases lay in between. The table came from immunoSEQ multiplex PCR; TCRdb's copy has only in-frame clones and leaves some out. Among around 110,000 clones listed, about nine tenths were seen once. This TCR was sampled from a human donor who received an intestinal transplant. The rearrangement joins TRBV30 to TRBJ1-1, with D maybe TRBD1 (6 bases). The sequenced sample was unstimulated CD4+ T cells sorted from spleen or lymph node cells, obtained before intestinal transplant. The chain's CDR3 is CAWSLQGIREAFF. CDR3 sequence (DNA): TGTGCCTGGTCACTTCAGGGGATTAGAGAAGCTTTCTTT.